This is a list of T cell receptor beta chains from one sample in a study of control samples from healthy donors and cancer patients. Assay: immunoSEQ multiplex PCR; the TCRdb copy retains only in-frame clones and omits some. The profile shows 130,000 or so clones, around 92% of them singletons. Specimen: blood. All receptors come from a man aged 50-59 years in good health. CDR3s include the opening cysteine and the closing phenylalanine or tryptophan. The order of the fields is V gene, CDR3 length, J gene, clone size, D gene, CDR3 DNA, CDR3 protein. The D gene is left open where the match is weak. Clone sizes are given selectively: once, few, many, or a class where the clone is expanded.

>TRBV18|15|TRBJ2-3|NA|TRBD1
TGTGCCAGCTCCCCCGGACAGGGCTCAACAGATACGCAGTATTTT
CASSPGQGSTDTQYF
>TRBV19|12|TRBJ1-5|few|NA
TGTGCCAGTAGTATGTACAATCAGCCCCAGCATTTT
CASSMYNQPQHF
>TRBV9|14|TRBJ2-7|NA|TRBD1
TGTGCCAGCAGCGCCGGGACAGTAGCCTACGAGCAGTACTTC
CASSAGTVAYEQYF
>TRBV27|14|TRBJ1-2|NA|TRBD1
TGTGCCAGCAGTTTATCGGGACAGAACGGTGGCTACACCTTC
CASSLSGQNGGYTF
>TRBV27|12|TRBJ2-2|NA|NA
TGTGCCAGCAGTCCCGCCGGGGGGGAGCTGTTTTTT
CASSPAGGELFF
>TRBV5-4|12|TRBJ1-2|few|NA
TGTGCCAGCAGCTTGCGGGGAGCAGGCTACACCTTC
CASSLRGAGYTF
>TRBV6-5|13|TRBJ2-1|NA|TRBD2
TGTGCCAGCAGTCGCGGGGGGGCCTATGAGCAGTTCTTC
CASSRGGAYEQFF
>TRBV16|16|TRBJ1-3|NA|NA
TGTGCCAGCAGCCAATGGAAGATCAGCTCTGGAAACACCATATATTTT
CASSQWKISSGNTIYF
>TRBV30|11|TRBJ2-4|NA|NA
TGTGCCTGGGGAAAGAGGGACATTCAGTACTTC
CAWGKRDIQYF
>TRBV6-2/TRBV6-3|18|TRBJ2-1|few|NA
TGTGCCAGCAGTTACGTTGAGGGGGGCCCGAGCTCCTACAATGAGCAGTTCTTC
CASSYVEGGPSSYNEQFF
>TRBV7-9|12|TRBJ2-1|once|NA
TGTGCCAGCCCTTTGCGGGACAATGAGCAGTTCTTC
CASPLRDNEQFF
>TRBV5-1|15|TRBJ1-6|NA|TRBD1
TGCGCCAGCAGCGGAACAGGGGTTAACAATTCACCCCTCCACTTT
CASSGTGVNNSPLHF
>TRBV6-2/TRBV6-3|13|TRBJ2-2|NA|NA
TGTGCCAGCAGTTATACAGACACCGGGGAGCTGTTTTTT
CASSYTDTGELFF
>TRBV5-1|14|TRBJ2-5|NA|NA
TGCGCCAGCAGCTTGGAGGCGGGCCAAGAGACCCAGTACTTC
CASSLEAGQETQYF